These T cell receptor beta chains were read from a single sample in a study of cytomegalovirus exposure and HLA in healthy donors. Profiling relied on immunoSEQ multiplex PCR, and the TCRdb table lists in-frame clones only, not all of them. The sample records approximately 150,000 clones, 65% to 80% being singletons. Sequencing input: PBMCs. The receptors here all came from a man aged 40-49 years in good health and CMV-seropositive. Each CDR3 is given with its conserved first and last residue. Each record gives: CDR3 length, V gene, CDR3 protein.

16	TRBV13	CASSYPSGRPENEQFF
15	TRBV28	CASSLSLAGTYEQYF
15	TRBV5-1	CASSLELAGVGEQFF
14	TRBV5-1	CASSPNPDRGGYTF
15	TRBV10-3	CAITRGGTPYNEQFF
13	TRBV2	CASSELADYGYTF
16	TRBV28	CASSSWTSGSQETQYF
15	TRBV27	CASSPRTEMNTEAFF
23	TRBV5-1	CASSLAHTSGRAVVVAGANVLTF
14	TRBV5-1	CASSGQGLAETQYF
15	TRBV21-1	CASSKRNRGRQPQHF
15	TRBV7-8	CASSLVPGGGSEQFF
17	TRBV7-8	CASSLVPSSRNHQPQHF
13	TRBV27	CASSRRAGLGYTF
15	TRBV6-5	CASSYKGGYTDTQYF
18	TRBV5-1	CASSRRGGRSQSTDTQYF
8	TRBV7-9	CATGEQYF
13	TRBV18	CASSPTQTGGYTF
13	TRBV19	CASSPVTADTQYF
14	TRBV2	CASSVTPQADTQYF
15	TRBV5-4	CASSLGGLAAYEQYF
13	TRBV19	CASSTYRETEAFF
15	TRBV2	CASRKETGGSQPQHF
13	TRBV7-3	CASSPGLNTEAFF
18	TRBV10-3	CAISAGLAGALATGELFF